This section outlines one T cell receptor (beta chain) sequence together with its context. The germline V gene has CDR1 SGHDT and CDR2 YYEEEE. CDR3 length: 18 residues. J was trimmed by 4 bases and V by 4 bases; bases with no gene match: 13. TCRdb re-derived calls from the 5' RACE reads in MiXCR, one entry per CDR3 protein. The table records around 490,000 distinct CDR3 sequences, about 16% of them present only once. The data were taken from a study of identical twins. The same data also contributed to another study, on yellow fever vaccine responses in identical twins.

This clonotype was obtained from a woman under 30 in good health. The source material was CD4+ T cells sorted from blood. The rearrangement uses TRBV5-6 and TRBJ2-5; 13 bases match TRBD2. The CDR3 region has the DNA TGTGCCAGCAGCCCGGGACCGGGGACTAGCGGGGTCGGAGAGACCCAGTACTTC. Translating it yields CASSPGPGTSGVGETQYF.